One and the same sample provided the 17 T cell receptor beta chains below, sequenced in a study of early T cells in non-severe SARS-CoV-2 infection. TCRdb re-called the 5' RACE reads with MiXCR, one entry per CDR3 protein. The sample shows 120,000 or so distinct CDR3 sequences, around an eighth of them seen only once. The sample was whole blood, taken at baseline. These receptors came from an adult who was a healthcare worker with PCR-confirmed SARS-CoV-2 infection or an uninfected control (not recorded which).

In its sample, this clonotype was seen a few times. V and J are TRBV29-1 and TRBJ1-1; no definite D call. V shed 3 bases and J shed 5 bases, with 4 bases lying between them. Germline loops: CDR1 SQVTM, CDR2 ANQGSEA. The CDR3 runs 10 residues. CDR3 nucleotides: TGCAGCGTTGACCAGACTGAAGCTTTCTTT. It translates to CSVDQTEAFF.

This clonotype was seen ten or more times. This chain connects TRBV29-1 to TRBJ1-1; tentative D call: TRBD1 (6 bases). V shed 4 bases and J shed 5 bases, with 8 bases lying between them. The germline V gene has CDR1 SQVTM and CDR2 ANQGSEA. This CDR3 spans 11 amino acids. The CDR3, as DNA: TGCAGCGTTGGGGGGCTTACTGAAGCTTTCTTT. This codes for CSVGGLTEAFF.

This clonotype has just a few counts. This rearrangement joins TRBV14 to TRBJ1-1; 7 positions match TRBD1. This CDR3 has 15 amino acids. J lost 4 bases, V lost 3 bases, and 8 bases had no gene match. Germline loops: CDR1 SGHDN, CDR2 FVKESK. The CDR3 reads CASSHLTGISTEAFF. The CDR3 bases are TGTGCCAGCAGCCACCTGACAGGGATCAGCACTGAAGCTTTCTTT.

The CDR3 nucleotides are TGTGCCAGCAGTTTTACGGGAGGCAACTCTGGAAACACCATATATTTT. This encodes CASSFTGGNSGNTIYF. The V and J genes are TRBV12-3 or TRBV12-4 and TRBJ1-3, with D unresolved. The CDR3 spans 16 residues. Deletions cut 3 bases from V and 0 bases from J, with 12 bases between.

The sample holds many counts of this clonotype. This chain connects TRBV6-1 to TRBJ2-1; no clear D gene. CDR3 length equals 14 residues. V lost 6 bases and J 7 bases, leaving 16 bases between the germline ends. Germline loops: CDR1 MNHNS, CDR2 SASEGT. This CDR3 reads CASRAPTWKNEQFF. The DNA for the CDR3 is TGTGCCAGCAGAGCGCCGACTTGGAAAAATGAGCAGTTCTTC.

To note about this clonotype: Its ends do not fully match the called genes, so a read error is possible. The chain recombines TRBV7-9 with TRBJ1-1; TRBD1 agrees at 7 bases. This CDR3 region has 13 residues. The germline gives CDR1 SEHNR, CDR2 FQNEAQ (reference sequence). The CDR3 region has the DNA TGTGCCAGCAGTTTACAGGGGAACACTGAAGTTTTCTTT. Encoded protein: CASSLQGNTEVFF.

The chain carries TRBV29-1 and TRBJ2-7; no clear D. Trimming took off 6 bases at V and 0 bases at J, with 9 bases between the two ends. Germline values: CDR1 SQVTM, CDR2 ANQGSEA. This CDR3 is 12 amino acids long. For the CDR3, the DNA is TGCAGCGTAACACTAAACTCCTACGAGCAGTACTTC. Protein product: CSVTLNSYEQYF.

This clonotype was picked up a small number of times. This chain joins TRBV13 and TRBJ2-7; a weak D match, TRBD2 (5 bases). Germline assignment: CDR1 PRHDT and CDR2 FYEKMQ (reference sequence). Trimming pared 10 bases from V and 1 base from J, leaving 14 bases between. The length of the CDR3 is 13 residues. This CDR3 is CATGEDTSYEQYF. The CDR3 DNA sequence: TGTGCCACCGGGGAAGACACATCCTACGAGCAGTACTTC.

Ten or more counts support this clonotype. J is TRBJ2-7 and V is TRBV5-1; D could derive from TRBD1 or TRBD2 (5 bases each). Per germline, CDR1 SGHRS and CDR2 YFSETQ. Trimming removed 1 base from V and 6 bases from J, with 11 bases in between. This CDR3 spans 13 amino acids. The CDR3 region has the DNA TGCGCCAGCAGCTTGTCTGGGACCCGCGAGCAGTACTTC. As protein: CASSLSGTREQYF.

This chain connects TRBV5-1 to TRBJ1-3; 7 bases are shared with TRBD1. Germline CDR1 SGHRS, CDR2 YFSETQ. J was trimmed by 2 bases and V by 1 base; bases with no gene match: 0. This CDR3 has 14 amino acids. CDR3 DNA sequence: TGCGCCAGCAGCTTGACAGGGGCTGGAAACACCATATATTTT. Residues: CASSLTGAGNTIYF.

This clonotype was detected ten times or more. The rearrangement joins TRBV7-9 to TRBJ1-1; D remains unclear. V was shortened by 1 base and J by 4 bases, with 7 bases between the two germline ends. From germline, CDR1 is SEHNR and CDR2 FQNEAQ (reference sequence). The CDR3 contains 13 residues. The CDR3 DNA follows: TGTGCCAGCAGCTTAGAGGGAGGCACTGAAGCTTTCTTT. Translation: CASSLEGGTEAFF.

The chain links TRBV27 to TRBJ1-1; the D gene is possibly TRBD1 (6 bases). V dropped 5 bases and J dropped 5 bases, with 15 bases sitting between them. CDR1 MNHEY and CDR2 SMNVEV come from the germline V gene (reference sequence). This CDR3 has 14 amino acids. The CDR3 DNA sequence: TGTGCCAGCAGTGCGACTCCAGGGGAAACTGAAGCTTTCTTT. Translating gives CASSATPGETEAFF.

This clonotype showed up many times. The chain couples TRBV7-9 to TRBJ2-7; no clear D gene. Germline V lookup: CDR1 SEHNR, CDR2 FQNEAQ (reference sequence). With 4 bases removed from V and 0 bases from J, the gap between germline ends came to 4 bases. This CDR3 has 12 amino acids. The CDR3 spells CASSSLSYEQYF. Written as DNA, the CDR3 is TGTGCCAGCAGCTCTCTCTCCTACGAGCAGTACTTC.

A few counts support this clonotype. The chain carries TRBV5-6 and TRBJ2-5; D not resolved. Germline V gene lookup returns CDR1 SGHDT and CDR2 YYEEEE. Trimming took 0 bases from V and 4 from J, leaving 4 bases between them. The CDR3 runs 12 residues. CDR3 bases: TGTGCCAGCAGCTTGGGACCAGAGACCCAGTACTTC. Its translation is CASSLGPETQYF. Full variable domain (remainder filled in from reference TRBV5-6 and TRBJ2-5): DAGVTQSPTHLIKTRGQQVTLRCSPKSGHDTVSWYQQALGQGPQFIFQYYEEEERQRGNFPDRFSGHQFPNYSSELNVNALLLGDSALYLCASSLGPETQYFGPGTRLLVL.

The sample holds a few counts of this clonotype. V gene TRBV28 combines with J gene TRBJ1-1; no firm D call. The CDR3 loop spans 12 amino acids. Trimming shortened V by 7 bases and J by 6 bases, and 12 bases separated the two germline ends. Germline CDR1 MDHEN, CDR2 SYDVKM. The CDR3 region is CASTLNGPEAFF. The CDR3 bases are TGTGCCAGCACCCTAAACGGTCCTGAAGCTTTCTTT.

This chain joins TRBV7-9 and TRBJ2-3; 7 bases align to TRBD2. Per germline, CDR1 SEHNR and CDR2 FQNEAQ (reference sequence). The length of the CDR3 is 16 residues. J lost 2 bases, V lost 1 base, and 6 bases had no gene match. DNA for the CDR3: TGTGCCAGCAGCTTAGGCGGGGGAGGTTCCACAGATACGCAGTATTTT. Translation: CASSLGGGGSTDTQYF.

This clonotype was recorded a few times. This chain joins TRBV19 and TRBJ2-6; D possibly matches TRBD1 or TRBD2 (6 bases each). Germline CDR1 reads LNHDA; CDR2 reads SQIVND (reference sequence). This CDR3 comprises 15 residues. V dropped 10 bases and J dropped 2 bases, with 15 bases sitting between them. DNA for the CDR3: TGTGCCACCTTCGGGGGCGAGGCTGGGGCCAACGTCCTGACTTTC. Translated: CATFGGEAGANVLTF.